These 30 T cell receptor beta chains came from one sample sequenced in a study of blood T cell repertoires in COVID-19. Profiling relied on immunoSEQ multiplex PCR, and the TCRdb table lists in-frame clones only, not all of them. The sample lists 200,000 to 250,000 clones; approximately 78% were seen once. Sequenced: peripheral blood. The receptors here all came from a woman aged 70-85 years with COVID-19, enrolled during active disease.

This clone was seen a few times. The chain joins TRBV6-2 or TRBV6-3 to TRBJ1-1, with D unclear. Trimming took off 4 bases at V and 4 bases at J, with 13 bases between the two ends. The CDR3 runs 14 residues. The germline V gene has CDR1 MNHEY and CDR2 SVGEGT. Here the CDR3 reads CASSFAGGITEAFF. In DNA form, the CDR3 reads TGTGCCAGCAGTTTCGCGGGAGGTATCACTGAAGCTTTCTTT.

The rearrangement joins TRBV29-1 to TRBJ2-3, with a weak D call TRBD1 (6 bases). In germline, CDR1 is SQVTM, CDR2 ANQGSEA. V shed 4 bases and J shed 8 bases, with 16 bases lying between them. The CDR3 loop spans 13 amino acids. DNA of the CDR3: TGCAGCGTTGTGGCACAGGGTATAGGTACGCAGTATTTT. Translation gives CSVVAQGIGTQYF.

The chain is built from TRBV7-8 and TRBJ2-7; 11 positions agree with TRBD2. Germline-derived CDR1 and CDR2 are SGHVS and FQNEAQ. The CDR3 sequence is 15 residues long. Losses at the gene ends were 5 bases for V and 6 bases for J; bases not matched to a gene: 9. CDR3 bases: TGTGCCAGCAGCCCAGCGACTAGCGGGATAGGCGAGCAGTACTTC. It yields the protein CASSPATSGIGEQYF.

The chain joins TRBV7-3 to TRBJ2-5, with 8 bases matching TRBD1. The V gene end was trimmed by 5 bases and the J gene end by 9 bases; junction bases not matched to a gene: 14. This CDR3 is 15 amino acids long. Germline CDR1 is SGHTA and CDR2 is FQGTGA. The CDR3 DNA follows: TGTGCCAGCAGCGTAGGACAGGGTTCTGTCTGGGCCCAGTACTTC. This translates into CASSVGQGSVWAQYF.

This clone was observed a single time. V usage is TRBV7-9 and J usage is TRBJ2-1; D might be TRBD1 (6 bases). CDR3 length: 15 amino acids. The V gene's germline CDR1 is SEHNR and CDR2 FQNEAQ (reference sequence). With 5 bases removed from V and 8 bases from J, the gap between germline ends came to 19 bases. The CDR3 is CASSLGQNPGDEQFF. The CDR3 coding sequence is TGTGCCAGCAGCCTCGGACAGAACCCCGGCGATGAGCAGTTCTTC.

V is TRBV6-2 or TRBV6-3 and J is TRBJ1-6; possible D gene TRBD1, 6 bases. CDR1 and CDR2 (germline): MNHEY, SVGEGT. The V and J ends lost 2 bases and 5 bases respectively, with 13 bases between them. The CDR3 runs to 16 residues. The CDR3 coding sequence is TGTGCCAGCAGTTACCTTAAGACAGGAGATAATTCACCCCTCCACTTT. Amino acids: CASSYLKTGDNSPLHF.

In DNA form, the CDR3 reads TGTGCCAGCAGCTTAGAGGACAGGGCCCGGTACTTC. Residues: CASSLEDRARYF. The chain employs TRBV11-2 and TRBJ2-4, with 8 bases that match TRBD1. J was trimmed by 15 bases and V by 0 bases; bases with no gene match: 4. Germline V gene sequence: CDR1 SGHAT, CDR2 FQNNGV. There are 12 residues in the CDR3.

This clone was counted a single time. In the same sample, other DNA sequences code for this CDR3. V is TRBV29-1 and J is TRBJ2-3; D is ambiguous. This CDR3 is 12 amino acids long. V was shortened by 3 bases and J by 3 bases, with 7 bases between the two germline ends. Germline CDR1 and CDR2: SQVTM and ANQGSEA. The CDR3 here is CSVDPSTDTQYF. DNA of the CDR3: TGCAGCGTTGACCCTAGTACAGATACGCAGTATTTT.

This chain connects TRBV19 to TRBJ2-1, with 12 positions matching TRBD2. Germline V CDR1 and CDR2: LNHDA, SQIVND (reference sequence). This CDR3 spans 17 amino acids. Trimming took 10 bases from V and 0 from J; bases not matched to a gene: 10. The CDR3 reads CATAPGLAGNSYNEQFF. The CDR3 DNA is TGTGCCACGGCCCCCGGACTAGCGGGAAACTCCTACAATGAGCAGTTCTTC.

The V call is TRBV2, the J call TRBJ2-2; 7 bases agree with TRBD2. This CDR3 spans 15 amino acids. V was pared by 4 bases and J by 5 bases, with 7 bases of the junction left unmatched. The germline gives CDR1 SNHLY, CDR2 FYNNEI. The CDR3 bases are TGTGCCAGCAGTGGGGACGGGAGGACGACCGGGGAGCTGTTTTTT. Translation gives CASSGDGRTTGELFF.

This clone was seen a handful of times. The chain uses TRBV7-3 and TRBJ2-3; 9 bases map to TRBD1. The trim removed 2 bases at V and 2 bases at J, leaving 5 bases unmatched. Germline values: CDR1 SGHTA, CDR2 FQGTGA. This CDR3 contains 16 residues. The CDR3 reads CASSLGDRAYTDTQYF. For the CDR3, the DNA is TGTGCCAGCAGCTTAGGGGACAGGGCCTACACAGATACGCAGTATTTT.

The chain uses TRBV9 and TRBJ2-1; 11 bases fit TRBD2. Germline V lookup: CDR1 SGDLS, CDR2 YYNGEE. This CDR3 contains 14 residues. The V and J ends lost 3 bases and 9 bases, in that order; junction bases with no gene match: 5. CDR3 sequence (DNA): TGTGCCAGCAGCGGCGGACTAGCGGGTGGTGAGCAGTTCTTC. It encodes CASSGGLAGGEQFF. Using reference TRBV9 and TRBJ2-1 for the parts outside the CDR3, the full variable domain is DSGVTQTPKHLITATGQRVTLRCSPRSGDLSVYWYQQSLDQGLQFLIQYYNGEERAKGNILERFSAQQFPDLHSELNLSSLELGDSALYFCASSGGLAGGEQFFGPGTRLTVL.

CDR3 bases: TGCGCCAGCAAGAGGGACCCAGGGGCAGATACGCAGTATTTT. This encodes CASKRDPGADTQYF. The chain joins TRBV5-1 to TRBJ2-3, with a tentative D call TRBD1 (6 bases). Germline V lookup: CDR1 SGHRS, CDR2 YFSETQ. The V end was cut by 6 bases, the J end by 4 bases, with 15 bases between. CDR3 length: 14 residues.

The CDR3 DNA reads TGCGCCAGCAGCTTGACGGGGGACATTCAGTACTTC. Translated: CASSLTGDIQYF. The chain carries TRBV5-1 and TRBJ2-4; weak D call: TRBD2 (6 bases). This CDR3 contains 12 residues. The V gene's germline CDR1 is SGHRS and CDR2 YFSETQ. The V end lost 1 base, the J end lost 8 bases, and 7 bases lay between the germline ends.

The chain is built from TRBV28 and TRBJ1-5; 7 bases are a match to TRBD1. Trimming took 7 bases from V and 6 from J; bases not matched to a gene: 18. CDR1 is MDHEN, CDR2 SYDVKM, per germline. The CDR3 extends over 17 amino acids. The CDR3 bases are TGTGCCAGCAAAACCGGGGCACTAACAGGGGAGAGTCAGCCCCAGCATTTT. It codes for CASKTGALTGESQPQHF.

The chain carries TRBV28 and TRBJ1-6, with D tentatively TRBD1 (6 bases). Germline CDR1 and CDR2: MDHEN and SYDVKM. The CDR3 is made up of 15 amino acids. V lost 6 bases to trimming and J lost 2 bases, with 11 bases between them. The CDR3 DNA is TGTGCCAGCAGCCCAGGGGTTGCCTATAATTCACCCCTCCACTTT. It translates to CASSPGVAYNSPLHF. Full variable domain (missing parts from reference TRBV28 and TRBJ1-6): DVKVTQSSRYLVKRTGEKVFLECVQDMDHENMFWYRQDPGLGLRLIYFSYDVKMKEKGDIPEGYSVSREKKERFSLILESASTNQTSMYLCASSPGVAYNSPLHFGNGTRLTVT.

The chain employs TRBV3-1 (or the pseudogene TRBV3-2) and TRBJ1-2; D unclear. This CDR3 contains 9 residues. CDR1 LGHDT and CDR2 YNNKEL come from the germline V gene (reference sequence). V lost 1 base and J lost 13, with 4 bases in between. The DNA of the CDR3 is TGTGCCAGCAGCCAAGTCTCCACCTTC. Its translation is CASSQVSTF.

This chain joins TRBV18 and TRBJ1-1; no definite D call. Germline-derived CDR1 and CDR2 are KGHSH and LQKENI. V lost 6 bases and J lost 1, with 9 bases in between. The CDR3 runs to 13 residues. The CDR3 protein is CASSRDENTEAFF. In nucleotides, the CDR3 is TGTGCCAGCTCCCGCGATGAGAACACTGAAGCTTTCTTT.

This sequence joins TRBV28 and TRBJ2-4; TRBD2 agrees at 9 bases. CDR3 length: 21 residues. The junction had 18 bases not matched to a gene; V was cut back by 2 bases and J by 1 base. CDR1 and CDR2 (germline): MDHEN, SYDVKM. DNA of the CDR3: TGTGCCAGCAGTTTAGAGCCTTGGTTAGCGGGAGTGGAGGGGGCCAAAAACATTCAGTACTTC. Translation: CASSLEPWLAGVEGAKNIQYF.

The V gene is TRBV3-1 (or the pseudogene TRBV3-2), the J gene TRBJ2-1; 7 bases are a match to TRBD2. The CDR3 sequence is 17 residues long. Germline V gene sequence: CDR1 LGHDT, CDR2 YNNKEL (reference sequence). The trim removed 1 base at V and 3 bases at J, leaving 9 bases unmatched. CDR3 in DNA: TGTGCCAGCAGCCAAGGCTCCCCGGGACTAAACTACAATGAGCAGTTCTTC. It translates to CASSQGSPGLNYNEQFF.

The chain combines TRBV15 with TRBJ2-1, with 9 bases that match TRBD2. The germline CDR1 and CDR2 sequences are LNHNV and YYDKDF (reference sequence). This CDR3 contains 15 residues. Germline trimming cut 1 base from V and 3 bases from J; bases unmatched to any gene: 1. The CDR3 DNA reads TGTGCCACCAGCAGAGTAGCGGGAGACTACAATGAGCAGTTCTTC. Protein: CATSRVAGDYNEQFF. Supplemented by reference TRBV15 and TRBJ2-1, the full variable domain reads DAMVIQNPRYQVTQFGKPVTLSCSQTLNHNVMYWYQQKSSQAPKLLFHYYDKDFNNEADTPDNFQSRRPNTSFCFLDIRSPGLGDTAMYLCATSRVAGDYNEQFFGPGTRLTVL.

The CDR3 here is CASSPTTGNNEQFF. The CDR3 DNA sequence: TGTGCCAGCTCACCCACGACGGGAAACAATGAGCAGTTCTTC. The chain employs TRBV18 and TRBJ2-1; D is perhaps TRBD2 (5 bases). V was cut by 3 bases and J by 5 bases, with 11 bases left in between. Germline CDR1 and CDR2: KGHSH and LQKENI. CDR3 size: 14 residues.

V is TRBV30 and J is TRBJ1-1, with D perhaps TRBD1 (6 bases). The germline CDR1 and CDR2 sequences are GTSNPN and SVGIG (reference sequence). There are 15 residues in the CDR3. The ends were cut back, 5 bases at V and 1 base at J, with 17 bases in the middle. CDR3 DNA: TGTGCCTGGGACTTTGGGACACCTTCGAACACTGAAGCTTTCTTT. Translated: CAWDFGTPSNTEAFF.

This clone has just one count. The gene calls are TRBV28 and TRBJ2-7, with D uncertain. The CDR3 has 14 residues. V shed 2 bases and J shed 5 bases, with 13 bases lying between them. Germline V gene data show CDR1 as MDHEN and CDR2 as SYDVKM. The CDR3 nucleotides are TGTGCCAGCAGTTTAGGGTCTAGGAGTCACGAGCAGTACTTC. It codes for CASSLGSRSHEQYF.

The J gene is TRBJ2-5, the V gene TRBV7-8; 7 bases fit TRBD2. The CDR3 totals 13 residues. V lost 5 bases to trimming and J lost 2 bases; unmatched junction nucleotides: 2. CDR1 is SGHVS and CDR2 is FQNEAQ in the germline V gene. The CDR3 loop reads CASSRTRQETQYF. The DNA for the CDR3 is TGTGCCAGCAGCCGGACTAGGCAAGAGACCCAGTACTTC.

Written as DNA, the CDR3 is TGTGCCACCACTGAGAGCGGGAACACCGGGGAGCTGTTTTTT. This codes for CATTESGNTGELFF. The V gene is TRBV10-3, the J gene TRBJ2-2; possibly TRBD2 for D (5 bases). Germline V gene lookup returns CDR1 ENHRY and CDR2 SYGVKD. Trimming removed 10 bases at V and 1 base at J, with 13 bases between. CDR3 length: 14 residues.

The rearrangement links TRBV7-2 to TRBJ1-4; maybe TRBD1 (6 bases). Trimming left V 5 bases short and J 7 bases short, with 14 bases between. The germline CDR1 and CDR2 sequences are SGHTA and FQGNSA. The CDR3 sequence is 14 residues long. The CDR3 DNA is TGTGCCAGCAGCCTCCGGGGAGGGGGTGAAAAACTGTTTTTT. This encodes CASSLRGGGEKLFF.

The table lists this clone with a few counts. The genes are TRBV11-2 and TRBJ1-4, with D uncertain. Germline assignment: CDR1 SGHAT and CDR2 FQNNGV. V lost 1 base to trimming and J lost 2 bases, with 8 bases between them. The CDR3 is 15 residues long. DNA of the CDR3: TGTGCCAGCAGCTTAGGTCTCCGGACTAATGAAAAACTGTTTTTT. Its protein product is CASSLGLRTNEKLFF.

The chain links TRBV28 to TRBJ1-2, with 7 positions matching TRBD1. This CDR3 region has 12 residues. CDR1 and CDR2 from the germline V gene are MDHEN and SYDVKM. J lost 4 bases, V lost 7 bases, and 3 bases had no gene match. This CDR3 is CASTGQVYGYTF. As DNA, the CDR3 is TGTGCCAGCACAGGACAGGTCTATGGCTACACCTTC.

The chain employs TRBV5-1 and TRBJ2-1; D not certain. The germline gives CDR1 SGHRS, CDR2 YFSETQ. V shed 0 bases and J shed 0 bases, with 7 bases lying between them. The CDR3 is made up of 15 amino acids. CDR3 in amino acids: CASSLEVASYNEQFF. CDR3 nucleotides: TGCGCCAGCAGCTTGGAGGTAGCCTCCTACAATGAGCAGTTCTTC.